This TCR beta chain appears in the sequencing data of a study of blood T cells in healthy people across ages. A J-beta primer mix and a sample-barcoded 5' primer were used in a second PCR of roughly 7 to 12 cycles. TCRdb independently ran MiXCR on the 5' RACE reads; one entry per CDR3 protein. The sample contains some 800,000 distinct CDR3 sequences, under 45% of which appear only once. This CDR3 is built from 15 residues. The V gene's germline CDR1 is MNHNY and CDR2 SVGAGI (reference sequence). V was clipped by 10 bases and J by 1 base, with 19 bases between them. Donors each provided 8 to 10 milliliters of peripheral blood.

The clonotype originates from a man aged 60 to 69 in good health. Sample: blood. The rearrangement links TRBV6-6 to TRBJ1-2, with D maybe TRBD1 (6 bases). The CDR3 region has the DNA TGTGCCACCTCGGGCGGACAGAGAATTAACTATGGCTACACCTTC. Encoded protein: CATSGGQRINYGYTF.